This T cell receptor (beta chain) was found in a study of blood T cell repertoires in COVID-19 (dated by TCRdb to about 2020). Looking at the study overall: Collaborator samples came from the United States, Italy and Spain and covered acute and convalescent phases of COVID-19. The samples were drawn from two sources: the first 160 participants of the ongoing ImmuneRACE study, and 1,200 or so subjects contributed by 6 global collaborators. The repertoires were released in a freely available public database meant as a resource for research on the immune response to SARS-CoV-2. Subjects who had been exposed to COVID-19, were actively infected with it, or had recovered from it provided the deeply sampled blood TCRbeta repertoires that made up the dataset. HLA class I and class II types, where available, came from metadata supplied by the sample provider rather than from assay-based typing. The material from the prospective study consisted of cDNA or gDNA derived from T cells, B-cell-depleted T cells, or PBMCs. The sample metadata nearly always contained a de-identified subject ID, COVID-19 status, age in years and sex. Paper-wide results and their limitations: The amount of clinical and demographic metadata varied by source and participant and was provided uncurated.

In the prospective study, participants were about 18 to 90 years old, resided in fewer than 25 geographic areas of the United States, and were enrolled through a virtual design. In the prospective study, cohorts were assigned on the basis of participant-reported clinical history obtained from a screening survey and a study questionnaire. Recovered participants in ImmuneRACE Cohort 3 were defined by two consecutive negative NP/OP PCR tests, clearance by a healthcare professional, or resolution of symptoms. Each participant in the prospective study had whole blood, serum and a nasopharyngeal or oropharyngeal swab collected by mobile phlebotomists. Prospective study participants could optionally give additional blood draws and questionnaires over an approximately 2-month period. Blood samples from the prospective study were shipped frozen or at room temperature prior to DNA extraction. Note on this clone: Its antigen is still unknown. Base quality data are lacking; no much larger clone is found one base away.

TCRbeta CDR3 regions were amplified from genomic DNA by means of the immunoSEQ Assay, a bias-controlled multiplex PCR. Turning to the authors' computational methods: Nucleated cell counts per sample were estimated from amplification of reference gene primers within the assay. To quantify the absolute abundance of each unique TCRbeta CDR3 rearrangement, sequence reads were collapsed and filtered. For each sample, productive Simpson clonality was calculated as the square root of Simpson's diversity index over productive rearrangements. TCRdb stores this immuneACCESS table with in-frame sequences only. Part of the clones is absent; in the studies checked, under half of the shortfall reflects unresolved V genes, and no reason is known for the rest. V and J calls and clone size are those listed in that table; D and trimming were worked out from the DNA. This sample comprises nearly 200,000 clones, about 90% of them detected only once. 7.5% to 10% of the sample is held by the ten biggest clonotypes.

The source material was PBMCs or T cells enriched from blood (not recorded which). The sequence derives from a woman younger than 30 who had recovered from COVID-19.

In nucleotide form, the sequence is TGTGCCAGCAGCTTACAAGCGGGGAGATACTACAATGAGCAGTTCTTC. The resulting protein is CASSLQAGRYYNEQFF. The rearrangement joined TRBV7-6 to TRBJ2-1, with 7 junctional bases fitting TRBD2. The junction shows trimming of 2 bases on V and 3 bases on J, and the gene matches do not reach 7 bases of it. Reading the germline V gene gives CDR1 SGHVS and CDR2 FNYEAQ. Including the terminal cysteine and phenylalanine, the CDR3 comprises 16 residues. Kept here is only the CDR3 DNA, which spans 48 bases and is read in frame from base 1.